One and the same sample provided the 4 T cell receptor beta chains below, sequenced in a study of identical twins (dated by TCRdb to the mid-2010s). The library came from 5' RACE. The instrument given in TCRdb is Illumina HiSeq 2000. TCRdb reprocessing: public reads trimmed at Q25 with fastp, clones called with MiXCR, in-frame beta chains kept. Entries that share a CDR3 protein sequence are merged under the most common genes and DNA. The sample table shows hundreds of thousands of distinct CDR3 sequences, and less than 7% are seen once. The ten largest clones take up 1.5% to 2% of the sample. Sequenced sample: naive T cells sorted from blood. The cell subset or site tag for this specimen amounts to: cells isolated with a human naive T-cell isolation kit. Every receptor here comes from a man aged 18 to 30 in good health.

This clonotype was observed many times. The V gene is TRBV5-1, the J gene TRBJ2-3; D ambiguous. The CDR3 spans 14 residues. The V end was cut by 2 bases, the J end by 3 bases, with 10 bases between. CDR1 and CDR2 (germline): SGHRS, YFSETQ. The CDR3 region is CASSFERRTDTQYF. The CDR3 DNA reads TGCGCCAGCAGCTTCGAAAGACGGACAGATACGCAGTATTTT. The complete variable domain, with remaining parts taken from reference TRBV5-1 and TRBJ2-3, reads KAGVTQTPRYLIKTRGQQVTLSCSPISGHRSVSWYQQTPGQGLQFLFEYFSETQRNKGNFPGRFSGRQFSNSRSEMNVSTLELGDSALYLCASSFERRTDTQYFGPGTRLTVL.

The chain employs TRBV6-1 and TRBJ2-7; TRBD2 matches at 11 bases. This CDR3 has 14 residues. The V and J ends lost 4 bases and 6 bases, in that order; junction bases with no gene match: 5. Germline CDR1 reads MNHNS; CDR2 reads SASEGT. The CDR3 DNA is TGTGCCAGCAGTGTAGCACTAGCGGGAGTCGAGCAGTACTTC. Its protein is CASSVALAGVEQYF.

This clonotype came up many times. J is TRBJ2-2 and V is TRBV27; D uncertain. The CDR3 extends over 14 amino acids. Germline V lookup: CDR1 MNHEY, CDR2 SMNVEV (reference sequence). The V and J ends lost 7 bases and 4 bases respectively, with 13 bases between them. CDR3 in amino acids: CASTRGSITGELFF. The CDR3 DNA reads TGTGCCAGCACCCGTGGTAGCATCACCGGGGAGCTGTTTTTT.

The chain links TRBV6-5 to TRBJ1-2; D ambiguous. The CDR3 has 14 residues. V lost 2 bases to trimming and J lost 8 bases, with 15 bases between them. Germline CDR1 and CDR2: MNHEY and SVGAGI. The CDR3 loop reads CASSYEGSFRGYTF. The CDR3 nucleotides are TGTGCCAGCAGTTACGAGGGAAGCTTCAGGGGCTACACCTTC.